This TCR beta chain comes out of a study of beta chain features in type 1 diabetes. Study-level results: There was a moderate but significant shortening of TCRB CDR3s in all four CD4+ subsets of Type 1 diabetes patients. Healthy donors had naive, central memory and Treg TCRB repertoires that appeared less similar than those seen among patients.

All of the isolated RNA was reverse transcribed, so expressed TCRB transcripts were sequenced. Assay used: immunoSEQ multiplex PCR; TCRdb lists only in-frame clones, some missing. In the table there are 300,000 to 400,000 clones, roughly 12% of which are singletons. On this clone: Antigen specificity is unknown.

This CDR3 is built from 17 residues. CDR1 is LGHNA, CDR2 YNFKEQ, per germline. V lost 1 base and J lost 1, with 16 bases in between. The receptor's source is a man between 18 and 35 years old in good health. Input material: naive CD4+ T cells from blood. This sequence joins TRBV4-2 and TRBJ1-1; D not certain. The CDR3 DNA sequence: TGTGCCAGCAGCCAAGTCAGTGTGATTCGCGGGAACACTGAAGCTTTCTTT. Translating gives CASSQVSVIRGNTEAFF.